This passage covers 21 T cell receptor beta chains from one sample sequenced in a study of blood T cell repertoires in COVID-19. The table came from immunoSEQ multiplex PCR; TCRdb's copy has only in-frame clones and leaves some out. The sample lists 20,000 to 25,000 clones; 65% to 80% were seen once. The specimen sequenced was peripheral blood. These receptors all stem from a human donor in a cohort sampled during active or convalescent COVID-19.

CDR3 coding DNA: TGTGCCAGCAGTTACTCCCGGGACAGGGGCAACTATGGCTACACCTTC. Protein product: CASSYSRDRGNYGYTF. The chain uses TRBV6-5 and TRBJ1-2, with TRBD1 identical over 10 bases. V lost 0 bases and J lost 2; bases outside the gene matches: 3. Germline lookup yields CDR1 MNHEY and CDR2 SVGAGI. The CDR3 is 16 amino acids.

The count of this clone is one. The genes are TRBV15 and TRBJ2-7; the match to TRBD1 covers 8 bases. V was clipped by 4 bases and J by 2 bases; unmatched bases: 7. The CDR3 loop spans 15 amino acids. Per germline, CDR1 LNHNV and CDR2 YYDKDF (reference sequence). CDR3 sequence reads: CATSNYRGVTYEQYF. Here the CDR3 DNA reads TGTGCCACCAGCAATTACAGGGGGGTTACCTACGAGCAGTACTTC.

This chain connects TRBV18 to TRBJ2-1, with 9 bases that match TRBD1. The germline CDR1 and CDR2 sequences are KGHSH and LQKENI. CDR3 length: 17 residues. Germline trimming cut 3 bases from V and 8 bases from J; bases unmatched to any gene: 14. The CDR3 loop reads CASSPPGGQGQRDEQFF. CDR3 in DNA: TGTGCCAGCTCACCGCCCGGGGGACAGGGACAGAGGGATGAGCAGTTCTTC.

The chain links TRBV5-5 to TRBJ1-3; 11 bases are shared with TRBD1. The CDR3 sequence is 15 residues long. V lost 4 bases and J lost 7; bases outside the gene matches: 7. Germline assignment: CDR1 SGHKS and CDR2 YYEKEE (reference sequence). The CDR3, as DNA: TGTGCCAGCAGCCGGGGACAGGGGGGGACCAACACCATATATTTT. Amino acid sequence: CASSRGQGGTNTIYF.

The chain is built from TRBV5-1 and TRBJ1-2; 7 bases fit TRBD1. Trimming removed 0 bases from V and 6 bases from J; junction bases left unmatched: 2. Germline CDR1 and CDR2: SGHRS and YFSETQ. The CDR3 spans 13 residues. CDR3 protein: CASSLGGGDGYTF. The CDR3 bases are TGCGCCAGCAGCTTGGGAGGGGGCGATGGCTACACCTTC.

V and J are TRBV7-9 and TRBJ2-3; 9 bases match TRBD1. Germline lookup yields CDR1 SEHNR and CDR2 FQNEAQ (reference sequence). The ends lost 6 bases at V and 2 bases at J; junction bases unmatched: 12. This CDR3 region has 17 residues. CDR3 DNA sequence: TGTGCCAGCAGGTTGGGGGACAGGGATATCAACACAGATACGCAGTATTTT. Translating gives CASRLGDRDINTDTQYF.

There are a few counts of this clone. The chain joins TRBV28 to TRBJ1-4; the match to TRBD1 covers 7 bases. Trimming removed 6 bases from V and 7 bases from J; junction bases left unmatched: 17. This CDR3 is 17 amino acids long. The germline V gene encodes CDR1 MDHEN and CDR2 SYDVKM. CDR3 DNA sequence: TGTGCCAGCAGCACAAGAATAAGCTCCCGGGACAGTGAAAAACTGTTTTTT. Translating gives CASSTRISSRDSEKLFF.

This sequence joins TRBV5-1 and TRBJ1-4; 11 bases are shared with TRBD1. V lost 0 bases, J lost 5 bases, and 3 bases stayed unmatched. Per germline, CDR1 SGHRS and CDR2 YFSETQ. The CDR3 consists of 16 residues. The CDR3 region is CASSLAGTGGNEKLFF. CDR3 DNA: TGCGCCAGCAGCTTGGCGGGGACAGGGGGGAATGAAAAACTGTTTTTT.

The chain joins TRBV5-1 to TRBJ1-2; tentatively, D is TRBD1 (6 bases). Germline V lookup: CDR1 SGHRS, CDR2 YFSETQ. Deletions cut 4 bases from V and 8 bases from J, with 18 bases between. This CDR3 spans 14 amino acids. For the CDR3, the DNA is TGCGCCAGCAGCATTCTACAGGGAGGGGACGGCTACACCTTC. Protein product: CASSILQGGDGYTF.

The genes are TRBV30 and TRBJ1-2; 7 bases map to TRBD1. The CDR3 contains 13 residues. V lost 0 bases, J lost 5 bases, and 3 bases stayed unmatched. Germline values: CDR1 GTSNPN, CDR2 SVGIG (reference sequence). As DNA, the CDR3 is TGTGCCTGGAGTGTGGACAGGCTTTATGGCTACACCTTC. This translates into CAWSVDRLYGYTF.

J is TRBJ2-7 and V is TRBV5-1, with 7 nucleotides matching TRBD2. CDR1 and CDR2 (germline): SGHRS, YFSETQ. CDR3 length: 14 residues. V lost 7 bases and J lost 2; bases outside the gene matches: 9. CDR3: CASGPSGAPYEQYF. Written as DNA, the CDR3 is TGCGCCAGCGGCCCTAGCGGTGCTCCCTACGAGCAGTACTTC.

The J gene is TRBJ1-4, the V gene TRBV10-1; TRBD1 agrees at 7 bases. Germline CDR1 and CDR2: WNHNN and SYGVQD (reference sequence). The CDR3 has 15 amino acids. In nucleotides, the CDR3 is TGCGCTTTCCCGGGACAGCGTTCAACTAATGAAAAACTGTTTTTT. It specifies CAFPGQRSTNEKLFF.

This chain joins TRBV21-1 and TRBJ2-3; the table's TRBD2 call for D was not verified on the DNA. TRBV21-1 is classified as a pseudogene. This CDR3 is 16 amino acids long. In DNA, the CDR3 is TGTGCCAGCAGTAATCTAGCGGGGGGAGACACAGATACGCAGTATTTT. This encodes CASSNLAGGDTDTQYF.

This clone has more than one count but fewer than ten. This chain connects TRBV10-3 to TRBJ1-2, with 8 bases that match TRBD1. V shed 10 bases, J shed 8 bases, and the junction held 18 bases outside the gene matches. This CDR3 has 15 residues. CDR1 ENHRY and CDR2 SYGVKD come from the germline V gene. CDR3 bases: TGTGCCAGCCGGACAGGGCTCTTCTTTTTCGGAGGCTACACCTTC. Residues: CASRTGLFFFGGYTF.

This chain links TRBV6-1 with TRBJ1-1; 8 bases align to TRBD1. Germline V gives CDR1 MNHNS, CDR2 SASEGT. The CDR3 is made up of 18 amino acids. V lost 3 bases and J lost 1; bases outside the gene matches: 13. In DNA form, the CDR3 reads TGTGCCAGCAGTGACCTGACCTCCGACAGGGGACAGAACACTGAAGCTTTCTTT. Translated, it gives CASSDLTSDRGQNTEAFF.

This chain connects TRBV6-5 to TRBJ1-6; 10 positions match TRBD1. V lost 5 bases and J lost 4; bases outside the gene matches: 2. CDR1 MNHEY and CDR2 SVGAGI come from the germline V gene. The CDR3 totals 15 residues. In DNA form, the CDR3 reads TGTGCCAGCAGTCGGACAGGGGGGTATAATTCACCCCTCCACTTT. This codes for CASSRTGGYNSPLHF.

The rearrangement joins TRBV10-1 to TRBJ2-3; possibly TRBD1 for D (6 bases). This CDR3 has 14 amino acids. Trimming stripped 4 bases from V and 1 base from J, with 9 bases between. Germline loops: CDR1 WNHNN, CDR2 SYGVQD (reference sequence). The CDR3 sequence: CASSGGHGTDTQYF. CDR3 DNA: TGCGCCAGCAGTGGGGGGCATGGCACAGATACGCAGTATTTT.

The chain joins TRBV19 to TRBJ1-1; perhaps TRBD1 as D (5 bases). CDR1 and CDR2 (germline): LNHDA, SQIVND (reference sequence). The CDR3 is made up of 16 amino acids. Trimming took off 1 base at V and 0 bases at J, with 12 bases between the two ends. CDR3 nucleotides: TGTGCCAGTAGTATAGGGCAGGGAATCATGAACACTGAAGCTTTCTTT. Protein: CASSIGQGIMNTEAFF.

CDR3 coding DNA: TGTGCCAGCAGCTTTCGCAGGGGAACTGGGGCCAACGTCCTGACTTTC. This translates into CASSFRRGTGANVLTF. The rearrangement uses TRBV5-4 and TRBJ2-6; maybe TRBD1 (6 bases). V was pared by 2 bases and J by 2 bases, with 11 bases between. This CDR3 is 16 amino acids long. Germline assignment: CDR1 SGHNT and CDR2 YYREEE (reference sequence). The variable domain in full, with the rest retrieved from reference TRBV5-4 and TRBJ2-6, is ETGVTQSPTHLIKTRGQQVTLRCSSQSGHNTVSWYQQALGQGPQFIFQYYREEENGRGNFPPRFSGLQFPNYSSELNVNALELDDSALYLCASSFRRGTGANVLTFGAGSRLTVL.

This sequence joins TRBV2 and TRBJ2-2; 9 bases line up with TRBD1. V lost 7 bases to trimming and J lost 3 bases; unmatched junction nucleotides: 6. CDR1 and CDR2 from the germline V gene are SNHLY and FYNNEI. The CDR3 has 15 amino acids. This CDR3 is CASTPGTGYTGELFF. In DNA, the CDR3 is TGTGCCAGCACCCCCGGGACAGGGTACACCGGGGAGCTGTTTTTT.

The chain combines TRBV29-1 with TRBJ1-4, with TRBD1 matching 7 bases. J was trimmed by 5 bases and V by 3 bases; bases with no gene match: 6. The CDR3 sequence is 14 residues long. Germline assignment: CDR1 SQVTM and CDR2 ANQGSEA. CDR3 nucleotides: TGCAGCGTTGAGAAGACAGGGCGCAATGAAAAACTGTTTTTT. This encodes CSVEKTGRNEKLFF.